The 12 T cell receptor beta chains reported below all come from one sample, sequenced in a study of beta chain features in type 1 diabetes. Expressed TCRB transcripts were sequenced because the entire RNA isolate underwent reverse transcription. TCRdb's table, derived via immunoSEQ multiplex PCR, lists solely in-frame clones and lacks some. The profile shows about 140,000 clones, about 9.4% of them singletons. Sequenced input: naive CD4+ T cells from blood. These TCRs come from a man younger than 30 in good health.

This rearrangement joins TRBV6-5 to TRBJ2-1; tentative D call: TRBD1 (6 bases). The germline V gene has CDR1 MNHEY and CDR2 SVGAGI. V was cut by 6 bases and J by 4 bases, with 10 bases left in between. This CDR3 has 13 amino acids. DNA of the CDR3: TGTGCCAGCAGCAAGACAGGTTACAATGAGCAGTTCTTC. Its protein is CASSKTGYNEQFF.

The chain uses TRBV7-2 and TRBJ2-1; 8 nucleotides agree with TRBD1. The V and J ends lost 1 base and 8 bases, in that order; junction bases with no gene match: 7. CDR1 SGHTA and CDR2 FQGNSA come from the germline V gene. The length of the CDR3 is 15 residues. CDR3 in DNA: TGTGCCAGCAGCTTAGGGGGGGCAGGGGGCGATGAGCAGTTCTTC. This sequence encodes CASSLGGAGGDEQFF.

A few counts support this clone. V usage is TRBV9 and J usage is TRBJ2-1; weak D call: TRBD1 (6 bases). From germline, CDR1 is SGDLS and CDR2 YYNGEE. V lost 0 bases to trimming and J lost 5 bases, with 18 bases between them. This CDR3 contains 17 residues. The CDR3: CASSVVGSRGVNNEQFF. Written as DNA, the CDR3 is TGTGCCAGCAGCGTAGTGGGTAGCAGGGGTGTTAACAATGAGCAGTTCTTC.

This clone appeared a few times. The chain combines TRBV5-4 with TRBJ2-2; D not certain. Looked up from germline, CDR1 is SGHNT and CDR2 is YYREEE (reference sequence). Between the trimmed V and J ends, which lost 1 base and 6 bases, there was a span of 10 bases. The CDR3 is 14 amino acids. Written as DNA, the CDR3 is TGTGCCAGCAGCTTGCGCCAGTTCTCCGGGGAGCTGTTTTTT. Amino acid sequence: CASSLRQFSGELFF.

This clone was seen only a few times. The chain combines TRBV6-5 with TRBJ2-1; TRBD2 aligns across 8 bases. This CDR3 is built from 16 residues. CDR1 is MNHEY and CDR2 is SVGAGI in the germline V gene. After removal of 0 bases from V and 5 bases from J, the junction contained 6 bases not matched to a gene. The CDR3 DNA reads TGTGCCAGCAGTTACTCTGTCGGGGGGGCTCACAATGAGCAGTTCTTC. Its protein product is CASSYSVGGAHNEQFF.

The rearrangement links TRBV7-6 to TRBJ2-4; 7 bases agree with TRBD1. V shed 1 base, J shed 10 bases, and the junction held 13 bases outside the gene matches. The germline V gene encodes CDR1 SGHVS and CDR2 FNYEAQ. This CDR3 contains 16 residues. The CDR3 protein is CASSLVGDGPRGIQYF. Written as DNA, the CDR3 is TGTGCCAGCAGCTTAGTTGGGGACGGCCCCAGGGGGATTCAGTACTTC.

About this clone: As the CDR3 is not closed by the conserved phenylalanine or tryptophan, this likely results from a read error. The rearrangement uses TRBV7-2 and TRBJ2-4, with 11 bases aligning to TRBD2. Germline V CDR1 and CDR2: SGHTA, FQGNSA. The CDR3 extends over 17 amino acids. Germline trimming cut 5 bases from V and 3 bases from J; bases unmatched to any gene: 9. The CDR3 protein is CASSPLLAGGHKNIQYL. For the CDR3, the DNA is TGTGCCAGCAGCCCCCTCCTAGCGGGGGGACACAAAAACATTCAGTACCTC.

In its sample, this clone was seen a few times. The chain uses TRBV4-1 and TRBJ2-2, with 8 bases that match TRBD2. With 4 bases clipped from V and 1 base from J, the junction kept 5 bases outside the gene matches. This CDR3 region has 16 residues. Germline V gene sequence: CDR1 MGHRA, CDR2 YSYEKL. The CDR3 is CASSPYAGGNTGELFF. For the CDR3, the DNA is TGCGCCAGCAGCCCCTATGCGGGGGGGAACACCGGGGAGCTGTTTTTT.

The chain has TRBV18 and TRBJ1-2; D is undetermined. The CDR3 covers 14 residues. CDR1 and CDR2 from the germline V gene are KGHSH and LQKENI. Trimming took off 6 bases at V and 6 bases at J, with 17 bases between the two ends. For the CDR3, the DNA is TGTGCCAGCTCGCAAGGGCGGGGTATTGATGGCTACACCTTC. This encodes CASSQGRGIDGYTF.

J is TRBJ1-2 and V is TRBV28, with D unresolved. Germline loops: CDR1 MDHEN, CDR2 SYDVKM. The CDR3 is 13 residues long. Trimming cost V 7 bases and J 8 bases, with 17 bases left between them. The CDR3 coding sequence is TGTGCCAGCATAGAGGGCGTAGGGCACGGCTACACCTTC. Translating gives CASIEGVGHGYTF.

In nucleotides, the CDR3 is TGTGCCAGCAGCGAATACAGGGGCGGCACTGAAGCTTTCTTT. Translation: CASSEYRGGTEAFF. The chain is built from TRBV7-9 and TRBJ1-1; TRBD1 aligns across 7 bases. J lost 4 bases, V lost 5 bases, and 7 bases had no gene match. Germline CDR1 SEHNR, CDR2 FQNEAQ (reference sequence). CDR3 length: 14 residues.

Only a few counts were recorded for this clone. CDR3 sequence reads: CASSELAGGLETQYF. The CDR3 DNA reads as TGTGCCAGCAGCGAACTAGCGGGGGGTTTAGAGACCCAGTACTTC. The chain carries TRBV7-3 and TRBJ2-5, with 12 bases matching TRBD2. This CDR3 contains 15 residues. From germline, CDR1 is SGHTA and CDR2 FQGTGA. Trimming cost V 5 bases and J 4 bases; bases outside gene matches: 5.